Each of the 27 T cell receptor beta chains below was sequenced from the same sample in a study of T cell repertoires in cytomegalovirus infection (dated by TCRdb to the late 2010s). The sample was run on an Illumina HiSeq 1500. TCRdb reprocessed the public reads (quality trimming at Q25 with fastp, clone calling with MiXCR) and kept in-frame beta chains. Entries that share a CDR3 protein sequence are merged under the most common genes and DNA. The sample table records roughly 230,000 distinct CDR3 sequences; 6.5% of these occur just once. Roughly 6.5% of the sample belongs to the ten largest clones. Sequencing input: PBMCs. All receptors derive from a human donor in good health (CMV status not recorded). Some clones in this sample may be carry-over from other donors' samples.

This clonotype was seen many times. DNA for the CDR3: TGTGCCAGCAGCTCCCACGGGGGCGGGACAGGGCCCTATGGCTACACCTTC. Translated: CASSSHGGGTGPYGYTF. The chain has TRBV7-9 and TRBJ1-2; 9 bases align to TRBD1. With 4 bases clipped from V and 4 bases from J, the junction kept 13 bases outside the gene matches. CDR3 length equals 17 residues. CDR1 and CDR2 (germline): SEHNR, FQNEAQ (reference sequence).

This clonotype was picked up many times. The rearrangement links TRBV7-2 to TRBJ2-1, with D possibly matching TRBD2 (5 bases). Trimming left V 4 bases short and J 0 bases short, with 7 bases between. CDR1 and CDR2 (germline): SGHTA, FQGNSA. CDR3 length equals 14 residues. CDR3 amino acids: CASSSRGSYNEQFF. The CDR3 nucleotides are TGTGCCAGCAGCTCCCGGGGCTCCTACAATGAGCAGTTCTTC.

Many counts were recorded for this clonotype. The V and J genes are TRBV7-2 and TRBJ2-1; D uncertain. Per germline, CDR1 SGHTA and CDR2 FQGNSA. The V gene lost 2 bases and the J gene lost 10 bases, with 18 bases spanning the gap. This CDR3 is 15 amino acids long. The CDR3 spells CASSLRETSRAEQFF. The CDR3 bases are TGTGCCAGCAGCTTACGAGAGACCAGCCGGGCCGAGCAGTTCTTC.

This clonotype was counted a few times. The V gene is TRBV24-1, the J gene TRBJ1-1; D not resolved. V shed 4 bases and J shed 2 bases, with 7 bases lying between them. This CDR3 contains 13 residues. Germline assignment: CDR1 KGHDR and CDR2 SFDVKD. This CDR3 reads CATSDSLNTEAFF. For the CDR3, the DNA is TGTGCCACCAGTGACTCGTTAAACACTGAAGCTTTCTTT.

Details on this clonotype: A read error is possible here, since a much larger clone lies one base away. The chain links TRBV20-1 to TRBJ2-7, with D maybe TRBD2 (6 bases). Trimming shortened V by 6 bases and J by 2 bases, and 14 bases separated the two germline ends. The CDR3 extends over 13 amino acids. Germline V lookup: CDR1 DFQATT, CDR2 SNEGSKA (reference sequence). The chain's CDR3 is CSALPGVPYEQYF. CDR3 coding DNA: TGCAGTGCCCTTCCGGGAGTCCCCTACGAGCAGTACTTC.

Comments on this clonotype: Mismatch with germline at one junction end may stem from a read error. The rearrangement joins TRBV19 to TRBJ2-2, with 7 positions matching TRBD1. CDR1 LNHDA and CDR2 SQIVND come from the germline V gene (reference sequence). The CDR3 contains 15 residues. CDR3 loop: CASSLTGANTGELSF. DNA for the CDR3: TGTGCCAGTAGTCTTACAGGGGCGAACACCGGGGAGCTGTCTTTT.

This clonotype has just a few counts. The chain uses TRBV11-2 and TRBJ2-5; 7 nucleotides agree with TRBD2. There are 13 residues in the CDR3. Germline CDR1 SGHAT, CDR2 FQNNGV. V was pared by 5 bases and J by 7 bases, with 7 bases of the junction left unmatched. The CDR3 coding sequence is TGTGCCAGCAGCCGCCGGTTAGCGGGGACCCAGTACTTC. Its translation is CASSRRLAGTQYF.

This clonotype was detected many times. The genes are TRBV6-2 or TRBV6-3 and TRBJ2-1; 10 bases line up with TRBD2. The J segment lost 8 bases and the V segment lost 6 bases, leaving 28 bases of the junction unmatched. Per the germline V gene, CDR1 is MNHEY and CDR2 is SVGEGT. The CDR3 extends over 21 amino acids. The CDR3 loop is CASSRVRELWLAGASWDEQFF. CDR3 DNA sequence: TGTGCCAGCAGCCGCGTAAGGGAATTGTGGCTAGCGGGGGCCTCCTGGGATGAGCAGTTCTTC.

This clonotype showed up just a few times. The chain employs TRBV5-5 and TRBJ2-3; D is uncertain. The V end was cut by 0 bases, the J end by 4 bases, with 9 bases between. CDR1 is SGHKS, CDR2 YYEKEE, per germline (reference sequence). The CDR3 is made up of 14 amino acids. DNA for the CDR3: TGTGCCAGCAGCTTGGAACGGGTGGCAGATACGCAGTATTTT. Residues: CASSLERVADTQYF.

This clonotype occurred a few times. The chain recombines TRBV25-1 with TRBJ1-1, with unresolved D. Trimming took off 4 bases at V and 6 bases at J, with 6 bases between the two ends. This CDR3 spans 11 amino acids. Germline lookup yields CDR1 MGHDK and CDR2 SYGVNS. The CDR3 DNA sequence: TGTGCCAGCAGTGCAGGAGCTGAAGCTTTCTTT. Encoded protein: CASSAGAEAFF.

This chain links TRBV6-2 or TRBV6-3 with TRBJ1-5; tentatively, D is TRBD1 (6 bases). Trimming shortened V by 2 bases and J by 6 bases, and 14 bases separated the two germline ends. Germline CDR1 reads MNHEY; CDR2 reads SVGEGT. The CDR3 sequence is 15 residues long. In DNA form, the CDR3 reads TGTGCCAGCAGTTACGGTCAAGGGGACACTCAGCCCCAGCATTTT. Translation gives CASSYGQGDTQPQHF.

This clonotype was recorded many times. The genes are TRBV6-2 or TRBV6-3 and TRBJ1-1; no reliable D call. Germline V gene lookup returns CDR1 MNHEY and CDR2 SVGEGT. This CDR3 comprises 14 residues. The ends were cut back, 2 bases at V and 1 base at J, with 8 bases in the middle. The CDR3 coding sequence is TGTGCCAGCAGTTACGGAGACGGGAACACTGAAGCTTTCTTT. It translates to CASSYGDGNTEAFF.

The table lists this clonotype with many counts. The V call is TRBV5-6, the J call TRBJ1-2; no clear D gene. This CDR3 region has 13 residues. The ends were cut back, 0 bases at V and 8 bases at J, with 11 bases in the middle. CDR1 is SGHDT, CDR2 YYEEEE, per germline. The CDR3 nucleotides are TGTGCCAGCAGCTTGGATGAAAGGAACGGCTACACCTTC. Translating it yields CASSLDERNGYTF.

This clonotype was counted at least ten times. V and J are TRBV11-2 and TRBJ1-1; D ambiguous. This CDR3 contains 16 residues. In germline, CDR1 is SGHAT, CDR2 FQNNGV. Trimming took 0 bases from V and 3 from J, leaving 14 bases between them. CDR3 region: CASSLDPEGWYTEAFF. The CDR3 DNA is TGTGCCAGCAGCTTAGATCCGGAGGGATGGTACACTGAAGCTTTCTTT.

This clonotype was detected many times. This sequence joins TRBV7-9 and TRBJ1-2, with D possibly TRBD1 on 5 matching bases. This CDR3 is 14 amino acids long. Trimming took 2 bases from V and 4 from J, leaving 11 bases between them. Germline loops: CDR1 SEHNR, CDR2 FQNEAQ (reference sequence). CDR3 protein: CASSLSATVYGYTF. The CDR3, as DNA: TGTGCCAGCAGCTTATCAGCGACAGTCTATGGCTACACCTTC. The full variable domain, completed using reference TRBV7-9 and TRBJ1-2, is DTGVSQNPRHKITKRGQNVTFRCDPISEHNRLYWYRQTLGQGPEFLTYFQNEAQLEKSRLLSDRFSAERPKGSFSTLEIQRTEQGDSAMYLCASSLSATVYGYTFGSGTRLTVV.

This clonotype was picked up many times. The CDR3 sequence is CASSWTSGGSYNEQFF. In DNA, the CDR3 is TGTGCCAGCAGCTGGACTAGCGGAGGCTCCTACAATGAGCAGTTCTTC. V gene TRBV5-5 combines with J gene TRBJ2-1; 10 bases align to TRBD2. Germline V gene data show CDR1 as SGHKS and CDR2 as YYEKEE (reference sequence). V lost 3 bases to trimming and J lost 0 bases; unmatched junction nucleotides: 3. CDR3 size: 16 residues.

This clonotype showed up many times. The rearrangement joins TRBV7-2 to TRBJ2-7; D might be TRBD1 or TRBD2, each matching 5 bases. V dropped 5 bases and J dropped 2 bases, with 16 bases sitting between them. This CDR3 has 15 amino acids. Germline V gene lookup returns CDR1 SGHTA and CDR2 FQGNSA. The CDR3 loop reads CASSPSRDVPYEQYF. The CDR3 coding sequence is TGTGCCAGCAGCCCGTCTCGGGACGTCCCCTACGAGCAGTACTTC.

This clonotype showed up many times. The CDR3 region has the DNA TGTGCCAGCAGCTTAGATCCAACAGCCTCCTACGAGCAGTACTTC. It is translated as CASSLDPTASYEQYF. V usage is TRBV7-2 and J usage is TRBJ2-7; no clear D gene. The CDR3 consists of 15 residues. The V end lost 1 base, the J end lost 0 bases, and 10 bases lay between the germline ends. Germline V gives CDR1 SGHTA, CDR2 FQGNSA. Supplemented by reference TRBV7-2 and TRBJ2-7, the full variable domain reads GAGVSQSPSNKVTEKGKDVELRCDPISGHTALYWYRQSLGQGLEFLIYFQGNSAPDKSGLPSDRFSAERTGGSVSTLTIQRTQQEDSAVYLCASSLDPTASYEQYFGPGTRLTVT.

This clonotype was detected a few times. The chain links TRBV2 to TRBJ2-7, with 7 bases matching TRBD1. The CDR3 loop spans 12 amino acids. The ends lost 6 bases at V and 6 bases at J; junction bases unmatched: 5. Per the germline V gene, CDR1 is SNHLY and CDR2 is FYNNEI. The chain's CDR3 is CASRDRYGEQYF. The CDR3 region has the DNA TGTGCCAGCAGGGACAGGTATGGCGAGCAGTACTTC.

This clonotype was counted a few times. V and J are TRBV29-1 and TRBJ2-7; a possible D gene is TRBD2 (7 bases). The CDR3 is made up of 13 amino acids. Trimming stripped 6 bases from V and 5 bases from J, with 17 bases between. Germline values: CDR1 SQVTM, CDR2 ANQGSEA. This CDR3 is CSVRRGGADEQYF. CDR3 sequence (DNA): TGCAGCGTACGGAGGGGGGGGGCCGACGAGCAGTACTTC.

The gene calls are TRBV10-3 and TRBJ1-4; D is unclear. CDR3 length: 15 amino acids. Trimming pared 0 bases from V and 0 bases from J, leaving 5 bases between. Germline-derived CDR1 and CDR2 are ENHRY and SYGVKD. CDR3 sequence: CAISESESTNEKLFF. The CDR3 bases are TGTGCCATCAGTGAGTCGGAATCAACTAATGAAAAACTGTTTTTT.

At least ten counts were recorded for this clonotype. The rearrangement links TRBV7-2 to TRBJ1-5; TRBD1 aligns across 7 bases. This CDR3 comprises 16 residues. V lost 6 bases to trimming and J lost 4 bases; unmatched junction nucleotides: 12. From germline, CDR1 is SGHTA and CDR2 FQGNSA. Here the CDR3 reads CASSYVGRGKNQPQHF. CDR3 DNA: TGTGCCAGCAGTTACGTAGGCAGGGGGAAGAATCAGCCCCAGCATTTT.

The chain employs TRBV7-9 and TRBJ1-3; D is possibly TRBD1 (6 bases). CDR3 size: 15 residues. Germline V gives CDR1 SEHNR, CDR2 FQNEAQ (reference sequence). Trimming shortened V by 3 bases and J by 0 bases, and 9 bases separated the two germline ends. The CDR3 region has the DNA TGTGCCAGCAGCTTTTCGGGGGCCTCTGGAAACACCATATATTTT. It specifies CASSFSGASGNTIYF.

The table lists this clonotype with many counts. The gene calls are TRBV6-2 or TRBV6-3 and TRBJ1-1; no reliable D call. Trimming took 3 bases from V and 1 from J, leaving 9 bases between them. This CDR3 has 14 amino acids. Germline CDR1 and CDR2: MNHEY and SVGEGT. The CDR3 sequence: CASSYATRNTEAFF. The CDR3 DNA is TGTGCCAGCAGTTATGCCACGCGGAACACTGAAGCTTTCTTT.

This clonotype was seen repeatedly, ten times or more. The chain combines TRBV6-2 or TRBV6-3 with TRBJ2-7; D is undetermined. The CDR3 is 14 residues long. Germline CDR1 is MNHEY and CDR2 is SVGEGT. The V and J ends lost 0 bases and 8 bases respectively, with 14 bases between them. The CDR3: CASSYSGPRFKQYF. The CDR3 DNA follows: TGTGCCAGCAGTTACTCCGGACCGAGGTTCAAGCAGTACTTC.

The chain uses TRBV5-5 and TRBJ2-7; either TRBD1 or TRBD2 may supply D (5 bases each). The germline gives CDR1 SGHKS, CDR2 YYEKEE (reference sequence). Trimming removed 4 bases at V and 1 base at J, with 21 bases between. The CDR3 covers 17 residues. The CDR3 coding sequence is TGTGCCAGCAGCCACAATATTGGGACCGAAGTTTCCTACGAGCAGTACTTC. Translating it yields CASSHNIGTEVSYEQYF.

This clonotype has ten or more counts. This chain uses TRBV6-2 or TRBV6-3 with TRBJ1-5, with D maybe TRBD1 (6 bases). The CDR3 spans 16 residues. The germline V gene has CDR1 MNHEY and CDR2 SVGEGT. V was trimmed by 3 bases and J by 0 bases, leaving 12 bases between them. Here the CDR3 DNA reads TGTGCCAGCAGTTATTGGCCAGGGGATAGCAATCAGCCCCAGCATTTT. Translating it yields CASSYWPGDSNQPQHF.